The 18 T cell receptor beta chains below come from one sample, sequenced in a study of shared clonotypes between healthy human individuals (dated by TCRdb to 2018 to 2020). Receptors were amplified or captured by the immunoSEQ multiplex PCR assay. TCRdb mirrors the immuneACCESS table, restricted to in-frame sequences. Some clones are absent from its copies; in checked studies, under half trace to an unresolved V gene, and the reason for the others is unknown. For this sample there are approximately 88,000 clones; 60% to 75% appear just once. The ten largest clones represent approximately 50% of the sample. The material sequenced was memory CD8+ T cells sorted from blood. The intended sense of this specimen's cell subset or site label: CD45RO+ cells pooled with CCR7-negative TemRA cells. The receptor set was obtained from a man aged 25 to 40 in good health.

The chain is built from TRBV6-1 and TRBJ1-2, with TRBD1 as a possible D gene (6 bases). The CDR3 loop spans 15 amino acids. The germline V gene has CDR1 MNHNS and CDR2 SASEGT. The V end was cut by 6 bases, the J end by 2 bases, with 16 bases between. The CDR3 loop is CASREIGGSNYGYTF. In DNA, the CDR3 is TGTGCCAGCAGGGAAATAGGGGGTAGCAACTATGGCTACACCTTC.

This clone was counted between two and nine times. The CDR3 loop reads CSVDGEDIQYF. As DNA, the CDR3 is TGCAGCGTTGACGGAGAGGACATTCAGTACTTC. This chain connects TRBV29-1 to TRBJ2-4; D is unresolved. Per germline, CDR1 SQVTM and CDR2 ANQGSEA. This CDR3 has 11 residues. Trimming shortened V by 3 bases and J by 8 bases, and 8 bases separated the two germline ends. The entire variable domain, with the rest obtained from reference TRBV29-1 and TRBJ2-4, is as follows: SAVISQKPSRDICQRGTSLTIQCQVDSQVTMMFWYRQQPGQSLTLIATANQGSEATYESGFVIDKFPISRPNLTFSTLTVSNMSPEDSSIYLCSVDGEDIQYFGAGTRLSVL.

In nucleotides, the CDR3 is TGTGCCAGCAGTCTGTCGCGGAGCGATTCCTACGAGCAGTACTTC. Translation gives CASSLSRSDSYEQYF. This rearrangement joins TRBV25-1 to TRBJ2-7; D call uncertain. Looked up from germline, CDR1 is MGHDK and CDR2 is SYGVNS. The V gene lost 5 bases and the J gene lost 1 base, with 15 bases spanning the gap. CDR3 length: 15 amino acids.

This clone occurred once. The chain has TRBV4-3 and TRBJ2-3, with 8 bases identical to TRBD2. Germline lookup yields CDR1 LGHNA and CDR2 YSLEER. V lost 0 bases and J lost 6; bases outside the gene matches: 8. The CDR3 contains 16 residues. The CDR3 loop is CASSQDGSGERDTQYF. CDR3 sequence (DNA): TGCGCCAGCAGCCAAGACGGTAGCGGGGAGAGGGATACGCAGTATTTT.

The chain recombines TRBV27 with TRBJ2-7, with 12 positions matching TRBD2. Germline V gene lookup returns CDR1 MNHEY and CDR2 SMNVEV (reference sequence). CDR3 length: 18 residues. Trimming removed 4 bases from V and 2 bases from J; junction bases left unmatched: 12. Here the CDR3 reads CASSSRYKGLAGTYEQYF. CDR3 nucleotide sequence: TGTGCCAGCAGTTCGCGTTACAAAGGACTAGCGGGAACCTACGAGCAGTACTTC.

The CDR3 DNA reads as TGTGCCAGCAGCCAGTCGAGGGGCAACTACGAGCAGTACTTC. It encodes CASSQSRGNYEQYF. This sequence joins TRBV5-4 and TRBJ2-7, with D possibly called TRBD1 or TRBD2 (5 bases each). The CDR3 extends over 14 amino acids. V was clipped by 4 bases and J by 3 bases, with 14 bases between them. Per the germline V gene, CDR1 is SGHNT and CDR2 is YYREEE (reference sequence).

This sequence joins TRBV7-2 and TRBJ2-1; weak D call: TRBD2 (6 bases). The V end lost 5 bases, the J end lost 6 bases, and 17 bases lay between the germline ends. The CDR3 consists of 15 residues. Germline lookup yields CDR1 SGHTA and CDR2 FQGNSA. As DNA, the CDR3 is TGTGCCAGCAGCCCAGCGGGCCTCCCCATCAATGAGCAGTTCTTC. Encoded protein: CASSPAGLPINEQFF.

This chain uses TRBV5-4 with TRBJ1-4; 9 positions agree with TRBD1. There are 16 residues in the CDR3. Germline assignment: CDR1 SGHNT and CDR2 YYREEE (reference sequence). V shed 2 bases, J shed 8 bases, and the junction held 10 bases outside the gene matches. The CDR3 nucleotides are TGTGCCAGCAGCTTCACCGGGACAGGGCTTAGGGAAAAACTGTTTTTT. Residues: CASSFTGTGLREKLFF.

This clone occurred a few times. At one boundary the junction diverges from the germline segment, which might be a read error. The chain joins TRBV7-7 to TRBJ2-1, with a weak D call TRBD2 (6 bases). Germline V gene sequence: CDR1 SSHAT, CDR2 FNYEAQ (reference sequence). There are 15 residues in the CDR3. The CDR3 spells CASSSGTGSYNEQFF. The DNA of the CDR3 is TGTGCTAGCAGCTCCGGGACTGGCTCCTACAATGAGCAGTTCTTC.

This clone appeared once. The junction shows a germline mismatch at one end, possibly a read error. The same CDR3 also results from other DNA sequences found in this sample. The chain joins TRBV30 to TRBJ2-2; the D gene is possibly TRBD2 (5 bases). The germline V gene encodes CDR1 GTSNPN and CDR2 SVGIG (reference sequence). The CDR3 sequence is 15 residues long. The CDR3 sequence is CAWSVPGSNTGELFF. The CDR3 DNA is TGTGCCTGGAGTGTACCAGGCAGTAATACCGGGGAACTGTTTTTT.

This clone was seen a single time. The rearrangement joins TRBV28 to TRBJ1-2, with 7 bases matching TRBD1. J was trimmed by 0 bases and V by 6 bases; bases with no gene match: 10. CDR3 length: 16 amino acids. Per germline, CDR1 MDHEN and CDR2 SYDVKM. The CDR3 reads CASRRDSLGANYGYTF. DNA of the CDR3: TGTGCCAGCAGAAGGGACAGCCTTGGGGCTAACTATGGCTACACCTTC.

The rearrangement uses TRBV5-5 and TRBJ2-6; a possible D gene is TRBD2 (5 bases). The CDR3 runs 15 residues. Trimming took off 2 bases at V and 4 bases at J, with 10 bases between the two ends. Germline CDR1 and CDR2: SGHKS and YYEKEE (reference sequence). The CDR3 protein is CASSFGVPGANVLTF. The CDR3 nucleotides are TGTGCCAGCAGCTTCGGGGTGCCCGGGGCCAACGTCCTGACTTTC.

V usage is TRBV14 and J usage is TRBJ2-7; a weak D match, TRBD1 (7 bases). Germline V gene data show CDR1 as SGHDN and CDR2 as FVKESK. V lost 1 base, J lost 0 bases, and 13 bases lay in between. This CDR3 is built from 16 residues. The CDR3, as DNA: TGTGCCAGCAGCCAAGGTGCAGGGGGGTTCTCCTACGAGCAGTACTTC. Translation: CASSQGAGGFSYEQYF. Variable domain in full (rest from reference TRBV14 and TRBJ2-7): EAGVTQFPSHSVIEKGQTVTLRCDPISGHDNLYWYRRVMGKEIKFLLHFVKESKQDESGMPNNRFLAERTGGTYSTLKVQPAELEDSGVYFCASSQGAGGFSYEQYFGPGTRLTVT.

The V and J genes are TRBV11-3 and TRBJ2-7; 7 nucleotides line up with TRBD1. V dropped 1 base and J dropped 3; count of bases not matched to a gene: 3. The CDR3 runs to 14 residues. Germline-derived CDR1 and CDR2 are SGHNT and YENEEA. The chain's CDR3 is CASSLAAGGYEQYF. As DNA, the CDR3 is TGTGCCAGCAGCTTAGCGGCAGGGGGCTACGAGCAGTACTTC. Combining the CDR3 with reference TRBV11-3 and TRBJ2-7 gives the whole variable domain EAGVVQSPRYKIIEKKQPVAFWCNPISGHNTLYWYLQNLGQGPELLIRYENEEAVDDSQLPKDRFSAERLKGVDSTLKIQPAELGDSAVYLCASSLAAGGYEQYFGPGTRLTVT.

As DNA, the CDR3 is TGTGCCAGCAGTGTAGAACTTAAGGGCACCATTTCAGGAGATACGCAGTATTTT. Translated: CASSVELKGTISGDTQYF. J is TRBJ2-3 and V is TRBV25-1, with no clear D. CDR1 and CDR2 from the germline V gene are MGHDK and SYGVNS. V lost 4 bases and J lost 5, with 25 bases in between. This CDR3 region has 18 residues. Full variable domain (rest looked up from reference TRBV25-1 and TRBJ2-3): EADIYQTPRYLVIGTGKKITLECSQTMGHDKMYWYQQDPGMELHLIHYSYGVNSTEKGDLSSESTVSRIRTEHFPLTLESARPSHTSQYLCASSVELKGTISGDTQYFGPGTRLTVL.

This clone occurred many times. This chain links TRBV4-3 with TRBJ2-6; D is unclear. The ends were cut back, 0 bases at V and 0 bases at J, with 6 bases in the middle. CDR1 is LGHNA, CDR2 YSLEER, per germline. The CDR3 totals 16 residues. The CDR3 DNA sequence: TGCGCCAGCAGCCAAGAGATCGGCTCTGGGGCCAACGTCCTGACTTTC. This sequence encodes CASSQEIGSGANVLTF.

The chain uses TRBV7-9 and TRBJ2-2, with a tentative D call TRBD1 (6 bases). Germline V gene data show CDR1 as SEHNR and CDR2 as FQNEAQ (reference sequence). There are 16 residues in the CDR3. V was trimmed by 6 bases and J by 0 bases, leaving 14 bases between them. This CDR3 is CASRSGEPANTGELFF. Here the CDR3 DNA reads TGTGCCAGCAGATCAGGGGAGCCCGCGAACACCGGGGAGCTGTTTTTT.

The genes are TRBV7-6 and TRBJ2-7; D unresolved. The V and J ends lost 5 bases and 5 bases respectively, with 22 bases between them. Germline values: CDR1 SGHVS, CDR2 FNYEAQ. CDR3 length: 16 amino acids. The CDR3, as DNA: TGTGCCAGCAGCCTGCATCCCGGGCGCCCTAGTAACGAGCAGTACTTC. Its translation is CASSLHPGRPSNEQYF.